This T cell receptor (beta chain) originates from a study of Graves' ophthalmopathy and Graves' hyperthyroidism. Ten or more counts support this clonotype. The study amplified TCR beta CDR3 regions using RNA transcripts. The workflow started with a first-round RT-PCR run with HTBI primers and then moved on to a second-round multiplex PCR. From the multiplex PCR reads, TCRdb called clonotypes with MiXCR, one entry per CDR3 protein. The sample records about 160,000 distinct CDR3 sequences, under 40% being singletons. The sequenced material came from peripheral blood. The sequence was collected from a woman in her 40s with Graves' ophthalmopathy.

In DNA, the CDR3 is TGCGCCAGCAGCCAAGGAGGAAGGGCAACTGAAGCTTTCTTT. It specifies CASSQGGRATEAFF. The gene calls are TRBV4-1 and TRBJ1-1; D unclear. Trimming stripped 1 base from V and 5 bases from J, with 11 bases between. The CDR3 sequence is 14 residues long. Germline loops: CDR1 MGHRA, CDR2 YSYEKL.